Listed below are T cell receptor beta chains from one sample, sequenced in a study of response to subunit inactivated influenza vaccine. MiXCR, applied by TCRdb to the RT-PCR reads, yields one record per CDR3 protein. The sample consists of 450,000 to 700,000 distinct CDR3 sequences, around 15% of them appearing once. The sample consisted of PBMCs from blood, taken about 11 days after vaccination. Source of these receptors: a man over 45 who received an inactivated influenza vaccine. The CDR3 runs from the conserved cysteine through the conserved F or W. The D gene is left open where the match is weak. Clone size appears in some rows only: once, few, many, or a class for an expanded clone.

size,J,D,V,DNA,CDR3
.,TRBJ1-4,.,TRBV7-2,TGTGCCAGCAGCTATGGGCGTAATGAAAAACTGTTTTTT,CASSYGRNEKLFF
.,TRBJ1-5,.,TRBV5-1,TGCGCCAGCAGCTTGGTTTGGGCGGGGAGCAATCAGCCCCAGCATTTT,CASSLVWAGSNQPQHF
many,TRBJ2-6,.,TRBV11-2,TGTGCCAGCAGCTTAGAGGGCTCTGGGGCCAACGTCCTGACTTTC,CASSLEGSGANVLTF
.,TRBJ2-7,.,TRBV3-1,TGTGCCTCAACAGGAGGACGCTACGAGCAGTACTTC,CASTGGRYEQYF
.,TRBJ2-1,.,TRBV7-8,TGTGCCAGCAGCTTAAGTCGAGTGCTAGCAATTGAGCAGTTCTTC,CASSLSRVLAIEQFF
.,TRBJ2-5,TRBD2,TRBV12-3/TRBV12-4,TGTGCCAGCAGTCAGCAGACTAGCGTAAGACACTTC,CASSQQTSVRHF
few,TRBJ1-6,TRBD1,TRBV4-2,TGTGCCAGCAAACGGGACAGTCTTTATAATTCACCCCTCCACTTT,CASKRDSLYNSPLHF
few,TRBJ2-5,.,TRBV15,TGTGCCACCAGAACATTAGGAGGAGAACAGACCCAGTACTTC,CATRTLGGEQTQYF
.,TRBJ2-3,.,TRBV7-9,TGTGCCAGCAGCTCAACCGTAGGGGGAGATACGCAGTATTTT,CASSSTVGGDTQYF
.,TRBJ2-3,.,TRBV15,TGTGCCACCAGCAGAGTTGTCCAGCGAGATACGCAGTATTTT,CATSRVVQRDTQYF
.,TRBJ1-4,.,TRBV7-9,TGTGCCAGCAGCTCTATGGGACACTTTAATGAAAAACTGTTTTTT,CASSSMGHFNEKLFF
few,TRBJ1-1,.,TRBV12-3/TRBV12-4,TGTGCCAGCAGTTCTATACCCCGGGACTGGACTTTGAACACTGAAGCTTTCTTT,CASSSIPRDWTLNTEAFF
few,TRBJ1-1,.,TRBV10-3,TGTGCCATCAGAAGACAGGACACTGAAGCTTTCTTT,CAIRRQDTEAFF
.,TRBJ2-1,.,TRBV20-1,TGCAGTGCCGACGGAACTGAGCAGTTCTTC,CSADGTEQFF
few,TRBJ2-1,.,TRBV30,TGTGCCTGCCGCAGGGAGCCCTACAATGAGCAGTTCTTC,CACRREPYNEQFF
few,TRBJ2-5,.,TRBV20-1,TGCAGTGCTAGGACCCCGTGGGACCAAGAGACCCAGTACTTC,CSARTPWDQETQYF
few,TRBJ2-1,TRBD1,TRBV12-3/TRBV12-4,TGTGCCAGCAGCCCCGGGACAGGGGGAAGTGAGCAGTTCTTC,CASSPGTGGSEQFF
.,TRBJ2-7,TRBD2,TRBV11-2,TGTGCCAGCAGCCCTAACGTAGCGGGAGCCCTGCAATTTTACGAGCAGTACTTC,CASSPNVAGALQFYEQYF
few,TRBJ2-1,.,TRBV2,TGTGCCAGCAGTGATGGACTACTCAATGAGCAGTTCTTC,CASSDGLLNEQFF
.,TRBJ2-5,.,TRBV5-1,TGCGCCAGCAGCTTGGTGGCAGGGGTGCCAGAGACCCAGTACTTC,CASSLVAGVPETQYF
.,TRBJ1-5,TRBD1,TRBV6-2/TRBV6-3,TGTGCCAGCAGCCCCCGCCAGGGGGGAGCGTGGGATCAGCCCCAGCATTTT,CASSPRQGGAWDQPQHF
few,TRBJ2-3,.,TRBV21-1,TGTGCCAGCAGCAAAGATAGGACACCGCAATCGAGGGCCGACACAGATACGCAGTATTTT,CASSKDRTPQSRADTDTQYF
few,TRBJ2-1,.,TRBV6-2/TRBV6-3,TGTGCCAGCCCTGCTCCGGGACACCTATACAATGAGCAGTTCTTC,CASPAPGHLYNEQFF
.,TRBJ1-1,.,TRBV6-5,TGTGCCAGCAGTTCCGCCGGTGGGGGGGAGAACACTGAAGCTTTCTTT,CASSSAGGGENTEAFF
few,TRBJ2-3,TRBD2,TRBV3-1,TGTGCCAGCAGCCAATCGGCTAGCGGGGGGTCATATACGCAGTATTTT,CASSQSASGGSYTQYF
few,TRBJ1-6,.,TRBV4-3,TGCGCCAGCAGCCAATCTGGGAACCATAATTCACCCCTCCACTTT,CASSQSGNHNSPLHF
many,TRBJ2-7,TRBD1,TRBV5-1,TGCGCCAGCAGCAAAGACAGGGACGCCTACGAGCAGTACTTC,CASSKDRDAYEQYF
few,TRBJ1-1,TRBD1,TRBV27,TGTGCCAGCAGTTCCCCGCTTCAGGGGGCGCGAACTGAAGCTTTCTTT,CASSSPLQGARTEAFF
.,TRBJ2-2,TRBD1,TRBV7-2,TGTGCCAGCAGCTTCACAGGGGCCATGAACACCGGGGAGCTGTTTTTT,CASSFTGAMNTGELFF
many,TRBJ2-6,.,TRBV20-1,TGCAGTGCTCAAGACAGGCGGGCGGGGGCCAACGTCCTGACTTTC,CSAQDRRAGANVLTF
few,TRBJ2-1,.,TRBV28,TGTGCCAGCACCTTTGTAGGGGCCTTCTTGAAGAATGAGCAGTTCTTC,CASTFVGAFLKNEQFF
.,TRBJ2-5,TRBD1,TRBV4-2,TGTGCCAGCAGCCTACGACAGGGTCGGCAAGAGACCCAGTACTTC,CASSLRQGRQETQYF
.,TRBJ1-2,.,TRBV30,TGTGCCTGGAGTTCCTCGGTGGGGAGAGGAGGCTACACCTTC,CAWSSSVGRGGYTF
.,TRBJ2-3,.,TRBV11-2,TGTGCCAGCAATTTTGGCGGGAGCACAGATACGCAGTATTTT,CASNFGGSTDTQYF
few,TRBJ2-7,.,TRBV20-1,TGCAGTGCTAGACACGGGATTGACTGGAACGAGCAGTACTTC,CSARHGIDWNEQYF
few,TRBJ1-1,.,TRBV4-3,TGCGCCAGCAGCCAAGTCGGGGCCATCGGCGTGGCTGAAGCTTTCTTT,CASSQVGAIGVAEAFF
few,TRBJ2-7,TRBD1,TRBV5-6,TGTGCCAGCAGCTGGAGGCGACAGGGCTACGAGCAGTACTTC,CASSWRRQGYEQYF
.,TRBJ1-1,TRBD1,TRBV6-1,TGTGCCAGCAGCGCCCGGAAGGACAGGGATCAGAACACTGAAGCTTTCTTT,CASSARKDRDQNTEAFF